The 2 T cell receptor beta chains listed next were all sequenced from one sample in a study of T-cell memory formation after mild COVID-19. One entry per CDR3 protein, called by TCRdb with MiXCR from the 5' RACE reads. Of 300,000 to 350,000 distinct CDR3 sequences listed, roughly 13% are singletons. The sequencing input was PBMCs or a T cell subset sorted from them (not recorded which). The receptor set was obtained from a man between 18 and 35 years old who had mild COVID-19 (a few samples of this study predate the infection). Cell type and time point are not known.

As DNA, the CDR3 is TGTGCCAGCAACGGAGCCGGGCACTATGGCTACACCTTC. It translates to CASNGAGHYGYTF. V gene TRBV9 combines with J gene TRBJ1-2; D remains unclear. Trimming shortened V by 6 bases and J by 3 bases, and 12 bases separated the two germline ends. There are 13 residues in the CDR3. The germline gives CDR1 SGDLS, CDR2 YYNGEE.

In this sample, this clonotype turned up a few times. The V gene is TRBV9, the J gene TRBJ2-3; 13 bases match TRBD2. The CDR3 length is 16 residues. The V gene end was trimmed by 4 bases and the J gene end by 4 bases; junction bases not matched to a gene: 6. In germline, CDR1 is SGDLS, CDR2 YYNGEE. This chain's CDR3 is CASSQGTSGASDTQYF. The CDR3 nucleotides are TGTGCCAGCAGCCAGGGGACTAGCGGGGCATCAGATACGCAGTATTTT.